These T cell receptor beta chains were read from a single sample in a study of human T cells and chemical hapten exposure. TCRdb itself ran the RACE reads through MiXCR, one entry per CDR3 protein. The table shows about 84,000 distinct CDR3 sequences, with about 9.4% occurring only once. Sequenced here: whole blood, sampled in connection with sensitization to the hapten diphenylcyclopropenone (DPC). The receptors were gathered from a woman in her 50s with alopecia areata. Some clones in this sample may be carry-over from other donors' samples. CDR3s include the opening cysteine and the closing phenylalanine or tryptophan. The D gene is left open where the match is weak. A row's size may be missing; if present it is once, few, many or a size class.

v_call: TRBV18; j_call: TRBJ1-1; clone_size: few; d_call: -; cdr3_nt: TGTGCCAGCTCACCATCGACGACGGAGAACACTGAAGCTTTCTTT; cdr3_aa: CASSPSTTENTEAFF
v_call: TRBV18; j_call: TRBJ2-1; clone_size: -; d_call: -; cdr3_nt: TGTGCCAGCTCACCGTATAGCAGCAATGAGCAGTTCTTC; cdr3_aa: CASSPYSSNEQFF
v_call: TRBV18; j_call: TRBJ2-5; clone_size: many; d_call: -; cdr3_nt: TGTGCCAGCTCACTGGGGGTAGAGACCCAGTACTTC; cdr3_aa: CASSLGVETQYF
v_call: TRBV3-1; j_call: TRBJ2-5; clone_size: few; d_call: -; cdr3_nt: TGTGCCAGCAGGGACGTAGGAGGCAAAGAGACCCAGTACTTC; cdr3_aa: CASRDVGGKETQYF
v_call: TRBV6-1; j_call: TRBJ2-4; clone_size: many; d_call: -; cdr3_nt: TGTGCCAGCAGTGAGGAACCCCCGGTAGGGAACATTCAGTACTTC; cdr3_aa: CASSEEPPVGNIQYF
v_call: TRBV7-9; j_call: TRBJ2-1; clone_size: many; d_call: TRBD2; cdr3_nt: TGTGCCAGCAGGGATGCGGGACTAGCGGGAGATGAGCAGTTCTTC; cdr3_aa: CASRDAGLAGDEQFF
v_call: TRBV7-9; j_call: TRBJ2-3; clone_size: many; d_call: TRBD2; cdr3_nt: TGTGCCAGCAGCTCCAGCGGGAGGGCCTTAACAGATACGCAGTATTTT; cdr3_aa: CASSSSGRALTDTQYF
v_call: TRBV29-1; j_call: TRBJ2-1; clone_size: many; d_call: -; cdr3_nt: TGCAGCGTTGAATCCCTGAAGGGGGTCTACAATGAGCAGTTCTTC; cdr3_aa: CSVESLKGVYNEQFF
v_call: TRBV7-9; j_call: TRBJ1-5; clone_size: many; d_call: -; cdr3_nt: TGTGCCAGCAGCTCCTCTTTGTGGGGAAGCAATCAGCCCCAGCATTTT; cdr3_aa: CASSSSLWGSNQPQHF
v_call: TRBV20-1; j_call: TRBJ2-3; clone_size: many; d_call: TRBD2; cdr3_nt: TGCAGTGCTAGAAGGTCGGGGGGACCTAGCACAGATACGCAGTATTTT; cdr3_aa: CSARRSGGPSTDTQYF
v_call: TRBV5-1; j_call: TRBJ2-1; clone_size: -; d_call: TRBD2; cdr3_nt: TGCGCCAGCAGCTTAGCTAGCGGGTACAATGAGCAGTTCTTC; cdr3_aa: CASSLASGYNEQFF
v_call: TRBV20-1; j_call: TRBJ1-3; clone_size: -; d_call: TRBD1; cdr3_nt: TGCAGTGCAACGACAGGGCAGCTCGGAAACACCATATATTTT; cdr3_aa: CSATTGQLGNTIYF
v_call: TRBV27; j_call: TRBJ2-2; clone_size: -; d_call: TRBD2; cdr3_nt: TGTGCCAGCAGCAAGACTAGCGGGAGGGTCGGGGAGCTGTTTTTT; cdr3_aa: CASSKTSGRVGELFF
v_call: TRBV12-5; j_call: TRBJ2-2; clone_size: -; d_call: -; cdr3_nt: TGTGCTAGTGGTTTGTACAGGCAGGTCACCGGGGAGCTGTTTTTT; cdr3_aa: CASGLYRQVTGELFF
v_call: TRBV20-1; j_call: TRBJ2-7; clone_size: -; d_call: TRBD2; cdr3_nt: TGCAGTGCTAGGACTAGCGTTGGGGTAAACGAGCAGTACTTC; cdr3_aa: CSARTSVGVNEQYF
v_call: TRBV6-5; j_call: TRBJ2-1; clone_size: many; d_call: TRBD2; cdr3_nt: TGTGCCAGCAGACCTTCACTAGCGGGTTACAATGAGCAGTTCTTC; cdr3_aa: CASRPSLAGYNEQFF
v_call: TRBV20-1; j_call: TRBJ1-4; clone_size: -; d_call: -; cdr3_nt: TGCAGTGCTAGAGATAAGGCCGGGAGGGAAAAACTGTTTTTT; cdr3_aa: CSARDKAGREKLFF
v_call: TRBV30; j_call: TRBJ1-4; clone_size: few; d_call: -; cdr3_nt: TGTGCCTGGAACCCCCGGGGCCAGACTAATGAAAAACTGTTTTTT; cdr3_aa: CAWNPRGQTNEKLFF
v_call: TRBV6-2/TRBV6-3; j_call: TRBJ2-7; clone_size: many; d_call: -; cdr3_nt: TGTGCCAGCACGCGGGACGGAAAGTACGAGCAGTACTTC; cdr3_aa: CASTRDGKYEQYF
v_call: TRBV6-5; j_call: TRBJ1-4; clone_size: many; d_call: TRBD1; cdr3_nt: TGTGCCAGCAGTGGATTCGGACAGGGGGGAGAAAAACTGTTTTTT; cdr3_aa: CASSGFGQGGEKLFF
v_call: TRBV10-3; j_call: TRBJ2-7; clone_size: many; d_call: -; cdr3_nt: TGTGCCATCAGTGAGTGGGTAGCTAGGAGCTCCTACGAGCAGTACTTC; cdr3_aa: CAISEWVARSSYEQYF
v_call: TRBV29-1; j_call: TRBJ2-3; clone_size: -; d_call: TRBD1; cdr3_nt: TGCAGCGTGCGACGGACAGGGTTAGGAACAGATACGCAGTATTTT; cdr3_aa: CSVRRTGLGTDTQYF
v_call: TRBV18; j_call: TRBJ1-1; clone_size: few; d_call: TRBD1; cdr3_nt: TGTGCCAGCTCACCAAGACAGGGGGCCTACACTGAAGCTTTCTTT; cdr3_aa: CASSPRQGAYTEAFF
v_call: TRBV18; j_call: TRBJ1-1; clone_size: many; d_call: -; cdr3_nt: TGTGCCAGCTCACCATGGGGTTCCACTGAAGCTTTCTTT; cdr3_aa: CASSPWGSTEAFF
v_call: TRBV30; j_call: TRBJ2-1; clone_size: few; d_call: -; cdr3_nt: TGTGCCTGGGTACCTTGGCGGGCCGGCTACAATGAGCAGTTCTTC; cdr3_aa: CAWVPWRAGYNEQFF
v_call: TRBV7-2; j_call: TRBJ1-6; clone_size: many; d_call: TRBD1; cdr3_nt: TGTGCCAGCAGCATCGAGACAGGGGGCATCGGGTCCCTCCACTTT; cdr3_aa: CASSIETGGIGSLHF
v_call: TRBV3-1; j_call: TRBJ2-5; clone_size: many; d_call: -; cdr3_nt: TGTGCCAGCAGCCACCCAAGTCCCCTAGCCAGCCAAGAGACCCAGTACTTC; cdr3_aa: CASSHPSPLASQETQYF
v_call: TRBV2; j_call: TRBJ2-7; clone_size: few; d_call: -; cdr3_nt: TGTGCCAGCAGGACGGTCTGGTCGGGCGAGCAGTACTTC; cdr3_aa: CASRTVWSGEQYF
v_call: TRBV20-1; j_call: TRBJ2-1; clone_size: -; d_call: -; cdr3_nt: TGCAGTGCTAGATCCCTCGGGAGCTCCTACAATGAGCAGTTCTTC; cdr3_aa: CSARSLGSSYNEQFF
v_call: TRBV11-2; j_call: TRBJ2-1; clone_size: -; d_call: -; cdr3_nt: TGTGCCAGCAGCTTAGAACGGAGGGAGCAGTTCTTC; cdr3_aa: CASSLERREQFF
v_call: TRBV7-9; j_call: TRBJ2-2; clone_size: -; d_call: -; cdr3_nt: TGTGCCAGCAAAACAACTAGCAGAAACACCGGGGAGCTGTTTTTT; cdr3_aa: CASKTTSRNTGELFF
v_call: TRBV5-1; j_call: TRBJ2-5; clone_size: many; d_call: TRBD2; cdr3_nt: TGCGCCAGCACGGAACTAGCGGGAGCTAGGGAGACCCAGTACTTC; cdr3_aa: CASTELAGARETQYF
v_call: TRBV29-1; j_call: TRBJ2-7; clone_size: -; d_call: TRBD2; cdr3_nt: TGCAGCGTCCGGAGAGAAGGACTAGCGGGAGGTTACGAGCAGTACTTC; cdr3_aa: CSVRREGLAGGYEQYF
v_call: TRBV29-1; j_call: TRBJ2-1; clone_size: many; d_call: -; cdr3_nt: TGCAGCGTGGAGGAACGGGTCTCAAGCTCCTACAATGAGCAGTTCTTC; cdr3_aa: CSVEERVSSSYNEQFF
v_call: TRBV6-2/TRBV6-3; j_call: TRBJ2-3; clone_size: many; d_call: TRBD2; cdr3_nt: TGTGCCAGCAGTTACGGGCCTAGCGGAGACCCCAACACAGATACGCAGTATTTT; cdr3_aa: CASSYGPSGDPNTDTQYF
v_call: TRBV6-1; j_call: TRBJ1-5; clone_size: many; d_call: -; cdr3_nt: TGTGCCAGCAGTGAAGCATATGGATACAATCAGCCCCAGCATTTT; cdr3_aa: CASSEAYGYNQPQHF
v_call: TRBV13; j_call: TRBJ2-1; clone_size: many; d_call: -; cdr3_nt: TGTGCCAGCAGCACCCAGTGGGTATTAGGGGGAGCCCCTAACAATGAGCAGTTCTTC; cdr3_aa: CASSTQWVLGGAPNNEQFF